This passage covers 20 T cell receptor beta chains from one sample sequenced in a study of T cell responses to AZD1222 COVID-19 vaccine. Here immunoSEQ multiplex PCR was the method, and the copy in TCRdb shows in-frame clones only, minus some. Among 150,000 or so clones, about 93% were seen once, and the ten largest hold approximately 4.9%. The material was peripheral blood, obtained on day 0 of AZD1222 vaccination. The receptor set was obtained from an adult in good health.

This clone was found once. This chain joins TRBV10-1 and TRBJ1-1, with D unresolved. V lost 7 bases and J 0 bases, leaving 9 bases between the germline ends. The CDR3 is made up of 13 amino acids. Germline CDR1 is WNHNN and CDR2 is SYGVQD (reference sequence). The CDR3 loop reads CASMFTLNTEAFF. CDR3 DNA: TGCGCCAGCATGTTCACATTGAACACTGAAGCTTTCTTT.

This clone is a singleton in its sample. J is TRBJ2-5 and V is TRBV10-1; no definite D call. Germline loops: CDR1 WNHNN, CDR2 SYGVQD (reference sequence). V was clipped by 7 bases and J by 1 base, with 10 bases between them. The CDR3 length is 13 residues. The CDR3 loop is CASIGTAQETQYF. CDR3 bases: TGCGCCAGCATAGGTACAGCCCAAGAGACCCAGTACTTC.

This clone was seen only once. The chain couples TRBV5-4 to TRBJ2-3; D is possibly TRBD2 (6 bases). Germline values: CDR1 SGHNT, CDR2 YYREEE (reference sequence). The CDR3 is made up of 17 amino acids. The V end was cut by 1 base, the J end by 0 bases, with 15 bases between. The CDR3 sequence is CASSLRGTWGSTDTQYF. Here the CDR3 DNA reads TGTGCCAGCAGCTTGCGGGGGACCTGGGGGAGCACAGATACGCAGTATTTT.

Comment on this clone: Other DNA sequences of this sample code for an identical CDR3. This chain joins TRBV28 and TRBJ1-2; D is unresolved. V lost 2 bases and J 5 bases, leaving 9 bases between the germline ends. The CDR3 is 13 residues long. Germline CDR1 MDHEN, CDR2 SYDVKM. CDR3 sequence reads: CASSLVGAYGYTF. The DNA for the CDR3 is TGTGCCAGCAGTTTAGTGGGAGCATATGGCTACACCTTC.

This clone has a single count. V is TRBV3-1 (or the pseudogene TRBV3-2) and J is TRBJ2-7, with 7 positions matching TRBD2. The CDR3 length is 13 residues. The germline gives CDR1 LGHDT, CDR2 YNNKEL (reference sequence). J lost 3 bases, V lost 5 bases, and 4 bases had no gene match. Here the CDR3 DNA reads TGTGCCAGCAGCGCTACTAGCGACTACGAGCAGTACTTC. Amino acids: CASSATSDYEQYF.

The rearrangement uses TRBV13 and TRBJ2-2; D gene ambiguous. The CDR3 spans 13 residues. Germline V gene sequence: CDR1 PRHDT, CDR2 FYEKMQ (reference sequence). Between the trimmed V and J ends, which lost 7 bases and 6 bases, there was a span of 12 bases. The CDR3 here is CASTSPTPGELFF. CDR3 DNA: TGTGCCAGCACCTCCCCCACACCCGGGGAGCTGTTTTTT.

The chain employs TRBV12-5 and TRBJ2-7, with 7 bases matching TRBD2. The CDR3 has 14 amino acids. After removal of 3 bases from V and 4 bases from J, the junction contained 6 bases not matched to a gene. Germline V lookup: CDR1 LGHNT, CDR2 FRNRAP. CDR3 nucleotide sequence: TGTGCTAGTGGTTTACTGGCTAGCGGTTACGAGCAGTACTTC. This sequence encodes CASGLLASGYEQYF. Complete variable domain (other parts from reference TRBV12-5 and TRBJ2-7): DARVTQTPRHKVTEMGQEVTMRCQPILGHNTVFWYRQTMMQGLELLAYFRNRAPLDDSGMPKDRFSAEMPDATLATLKIQPSEPRDSAVYFCASGLLASGYEQYFGPGTRLTVT.

The chain joins TRBV5-1 to TRBJ2-5; the match to TRBD2 covers 11 bases. The CDR3 is made up of 16 amino acids. Germline CDR1 is SGHRS and CDR2 is YFSETQ. V trimming: 0 bases; J trimming: 4 bases; junction bases outside the gene matches: 5. CDR3 loop: CASSLEATSGVETQYF. The CDR3 DNA is TGCGCCAGCAGCTTGGAGGCGACTAGCGGGGTAGAGACCCAGTACTTC.

This clone was detected only a few times. V usage is TRBV6-5 and J usage is TRBJ1-2, with D possibly being TRBD1 (5 bases). Trimming removed 3 bases at V and 6 bases at J, with 14 bases between. Per the germline V gene, CDR1 is MNHEY and CDR2 is SVGAGI. The CDR3 totals 14 residues. The CDR3 loop reads CASSYSGGSDGYTF. CDR3 in DNA: TGTGCCAGCAGTTATAGTGGGGGATCGGATGGCTACACCTTC.

V gene TRBV2 combines with J gene TRBJ2-1, with 8 bases fitting TRBD1. The CDR3 length is 14 residues. The germline V gene encodes CDR1 SNHLY and CDR2 FYNNEI. The V segment lost 5 bases and the J segment 3 bases; nucleotides outside the gene matches: 3. The CDR3 spells CASSLGQGYNEQFF. CDR3 nucleotides: TGTGCCAGCAGTCTCGGACAGGGCTACAATGAGCAGTTCTTC.

The chain couples TRBV6-2 or TRBV6-3 to TRBJ2-1; D not certain. CDR3 length equals 13 residues. The V gene lost 2 bases and the J gene lost 2 bases, with 4 bases spanning the gap. Germline V gene lookup returns CDR1 MNHEY and CDR2 SVGEGT. The CDR3 protein is CASSYEAYNEQFF. CDR3 DNA sequence: TGTGCCAGCAGTTACGAAGCCTACAATGAGCAGTTCTTC.

This chain uses TRBV11-3 with TRBJ2-2; TRBD1 aligns across 10 bases. The germline V gene encodes CDR1 SGHNT and CDR2 YENEEA. This CDR3 spans 13 amino acids. V gave up 5 bases and J gave up 8 bases; unmatched junction bases: 2. This CDR3 is CASSRQGAGELFF. CDR3 nucleotide sequence: TGTGCCAGCAGCCGACAGGGGGCAGGGGAGCTGTTTTTT.

This clone turned up a few times. This chain links TRBV7-3 with TRBJ2-1; the D gene is possibly TRBD2 (6 bases). The CDR3 length is 16 residues. The germline V and J ends were trimmed by 3 bases and 2 bases, with 14 bases remaining between them. From germline, CDR1 is SGHTA and CDR2 FQGTGA. CDR3 in amino acids: CASSFIQRATYNEQFF. As DNA, the CDR3 is TGTGCCAGCAGCTTTATCCAGCGGGCCACCTACAATGAGCAGTTCTTC.

The chain carries TRBV15 and TRBJ1-1; 9 bases match TRBD1. The CDR3 has 16 amino acids. Per germline, CDR1 LNHNV and CDR2 YYDKDF (reference sequence). V gave up 4 bases and J gave up 5 bases; unmatched junction bases: 11. The CDR3 DNA is TGTGCCACCAGCACTGAGACCCACAGGGGGCGGACTGAAGCTTTCTTT. Protein: CATSTETHRGRTEAFF.

V is TRBV15 and J is TRBJ1-6, with TRBD1 matching 9 bases. The ends lost 6 bases at V and 10 bases at J; junction bases unmatched: 13. From germline, CDR1 is LNHNV and CDR2 YYDKDF (reference sequence). The CDR3 contains 16 residues. Written as DNA, the CDR3 is TGTGCCACCAGTAAACCGCCGGGACAGGGCGGATCACCCCTCCACTTT. Its translation is CATSKPPGQGGSPLHF.

This clone is a singleton in its sample. The chain has TRBV7-8 and TRBJ2-7; weak D call: TRBD1 (5 bases). Trimming shortened V by 5 bases and J by 2 bases, and 16 bases separated the two germline ends. Germline CDR1 SGHVS, CDR2 FQNEAQ. The CDR3 covers 15 residues. DNA for the CDR3: TGTGCCAGCAGCCCAGGGCATCTAAGTACCTACGAGCAGTACTTC. Translated: CASSPGHLSTYEQYF.

This clone was seen just once. The chain uses TRBV29-1 and TRBJ2-3, with a weak D call TRBD1 (6 bases). Germline assignment: CDR1 SQVTM and CDR2 ANQGSEA. V was clipped by 7 bases and J by 2 bases, with 7 bases between them. The CDR3 has 11 residues. The chain's CDR3 is CSAGATDTQYF. CDR3 sequence (DNA): TGCAGCGCAGGGGCCACAGATACGCAGTATTTT.

This chain connects TRBV9 to TRBJ1-2; 7 bases agree with TRBD1. This CDR3 spans 14 amino acids. V gave up 4 bases and J gave up 2 bases; unmatched junction bases: 5. Germline CDR1 reads SGDLS; CDR2 reads YYNGEE. The CDR3 DNA follows: TGTGCCAGCAGCTCCGGGACAGCAAACTATGGCTACACCTTC. Amino acids: CASSSGTANYGYTF.

In its sample, this clone was seen a few times. This chain uses TRBV7-8 with TRBJ1-4; D unresolved. The germline V gene has CDR1 SGHVS and CDR2 FQNEAQ. V was cut by 4 bases and J by 3 bases, with 18 bases left in between. The CDR3 spans 17 residues. CDR3 DNA: TGTGCCAGCAGCTCCCTCCGAGCCGGGCCCGCTAATGAAAAACTGTTTTTT. Translation gives CASSSLRAGPANEKLFF.

The chain's CDR3 is CATSRDRTGPAEAFF. In DNA, the CDR3 is TGTGCCACCAGCAGAGATAGGACAGGGCCAGCTGAAGCTTTCTTT. The chain combines TRBV15 with TRBJ1-1, with 8 bases identical to TRBD1. Germline loops: CDR1 LNHNV, CDR2 YYDKDF (reference sequence). The V segment lost 0 bases and the J segment 6 bases; nucleotides outside the gene matches: 6. The CDR3 covers 15 residues.